This TCR beta chain is drawn from a study of T-cell reconstitution after alpha-beta-depleted transplantation in children. Findings and caveats of the study: At day 60, the high TCRbeta diversity found in some patients originated from recipient T cells and thymic progenitors that had survived. Alpha-beta T cells present about two months after transplant were reported to originate from several hundred expanded graft clones.

CDR1 and CDR2 from the germline V gene are SGHRS and YFSETQ. The CDR3 has 16 amino acids. Trimming stripped 0 bases from V and 3 bases from J, with 16 bases between. This sample's TCRbeta library carried unique molecular identifier barcodes. Using its own MiXCR run on the PCR reads, TCRdb lists one record per CDR3 protein. The sample lists roughly 160,000 distinct CDR3 sequences; 11% were seen once. The sample holds many counts of this clonotype. Its antigen remains unidentified. Sequenced here: PBMCs, sampled before TCRalphabeta/CD19-depleted stem cell transplant. The receptor's source is a boy between 2 and 10 years old with acute myeloid leukemia, due to receive a stem cell transplant. This chain uses TRBV5-1 with TRBJ2-7, with D tentatively TRBD2 (6 bases). The CDR3 coding sequence is TGCGCCAGCAGCTTGGGAGGACTAACTTCTCTCTACGAGCAGTACTTC. Translating gives CASSLGGLTSLYEQYF. Combining the CDR3 with reference TRBV5-1 and TRBJ2-7 gives the whole variable domain KAGVTQTPRYLIKTRGQQVTLSCSPISGHRSVSWYQQTPGQGLQFLFEYFSETQRNKGNFPGRFSGRQFSNSRSEMNVSTLELGDSALYLCASSLGGLTSLYEQYFGPGTRLTVT.